This entry lists 25 T cell receptor beta chains sequenced from one sample in a study of shared clonotypes between healthy human individuals. Clones were read by immunoSEQ multiplex PCR, and TCRdb kept only the in-frame ones, dropping some. In the table there are approximately 1.1 million clones, more than 75% of which are singletons. The sample was memory CD4+ T cells from PBMCs. The subset here: CD45RA-negative fraction. The receptors derive from a man between 18 and 29 years old in good health. Some clones in this sample may be carry-over from other donors' samples.

This chain joins TRBV2 and TRBJ2-5; 10 bases align to TRBD2. The CDR3 covers 15 residues. V gave up 4 bases and J gave up 7 bases; unmatched junction bases: 9. The germline V gene has CDR1 SNHLY and CDR2 FYNNEI. The CDR3 here is CASSAVLAGVGTQYF. For the CDR3, the DNA is TGTGCCAGCAGTGCCGTCCTAGCGGGAGTGGGGACCCAGTACTTC. The full variable domain, its missing parts supplied by reference TRBV2 and TRBJ2-5, is EPEVTQTPSHQVTQMGQEVILRCVPISNHLYFYWYRQILGQKVEFLVSFYNNEISEKSEIFDDQFSVERPDGSNFTLKIRSTKLEDSAMYFCASSAVLAGVGTQYFGPGTRLLVL.

The rearrangement uses TRBV12-5 and TRBJ2-2; the D gene is possibly TRBD2 (5 bases). Trimming removed 5 bases from V and 5 bases from J, with 12 bases in between. The V gene's germline CDR1 is LGHNT and CDR2 FRNRAP. CDR3 length equals 14 residues. The CDR3 DNA sequence: TGTGCTAGTGGTAGGACCTCGGGGACCGGGGAGCTGTTTTTT. Translation: CASGRTSGTGELFF.

This clone was counted many times. The same CDR3 can be traced to other DNA sequences in this sample. The CDR3 loop is CASSQPGGEGGYTF. The CDR3 DNA follows: TGCGCCAGCAGCCAACCTGGGGGGGAGGGTGGCTACACCTTC. The V and J genes are TRBV4-3 and TRBJ1-2; D is perhaps TRBD1 (5 bases). The CDR3 is made up of 14 amino acids. Trimming cost V 2 bases and J 7 bases, with 14 bases left between them. Per the germline V gene, CDR1 is LGHNA and CDR2 is YSLEER.

The chain uses TRBV2 and TRBJ2-5; D assignment may be TRBD1 or TRBD2 (5 bases each). Per germline, CDR1 SNHLY and CDR2 FYNNEI. This CDR3 is built from 15 residues. V was trimmed by 7 bases and J by 5 bases, leaving 20 bases between them. The CDR3 loop is CASIRYGTLSETQYF. The CDR3 DNA reads as TGTGCCAGCATAAGATACGGGACCCTCTCTGAGACCCAGTACTTC. The full variable domain, completed using reference TRBV2 and TRBJ2-5, is EPEVTQTPSHQVTQMGQEVILRCVPISNHLYFYWYRQILGQKVEFLVSFYNNEISEKSEIFDDQFSVERPDGSNFTLKIRSTKLEDSAMYFCASIRYGTLSETQYFGPGTRLLVL.

Note on this clone: The junction does not match germline at one end; this may be a read error. This chain joins TRBV9 and TRBJ2-7; TRBD1 might be the D (5 bases). The CDR3 runs 14 residues. Germline V gene data show CDR1 as SGDLS and CDR2 as YYNGEE. CDR3 coding DNA: TGTGCCAGCAGCGTAGCTACAGGCTCCCACGAGCAGTACTTC. Residues: CASSVATGSHEQYF.

V usage is TRBV18 and J usage is TRBJ2-7; 8 bases are shared with TRBD2. This CDR3 region has 15 residues. Trimming removed 6 bases from V and 4 bases from J; junction bases left unmatched: 11. Germline lookup yields CDR1 KGHSH and CDR2 LQKENI. CDR3 nucleotide sequence: TGTGCCAGCTCCCCCCCCGAGCGGGAGTTGTACGAGCAGTACTTC. Translation gives CASSPPERELYEQYF.

This clone has more than one count but fewer than ten. The V and J genes are TRBV27 and TRBJ1-2, with D maybe TRBD1 (6 bases). V was pared by 8 bases and J by 4 bases, with 14 bases between. The germline V gene has CDR1 MNHEY and CDR2 SMNVEV (reference sequence). This CDR3 is built from 13 residues. The CDR3 here is CASGGLRAYGYTF. CDR3 coding DNA: TGTGCCAGCGGGGGCCTTAGGGCCTATGGCTACACCTTC.

The genes are TRBV7-3 and TRBJ2-1, with D uncertain. The V and J ends lost 5 bases and 7 bases respectively, with 21 bases between them. The germline V gene has CDR1 SGHTA and CDR2 FQGTGA. There are 16 residues in the CDR3. CDR3 bases: TGTGCCAGCAGCCCCTCCGTGAGCCCCAGCTATAATGAGCAGTTCTTC. Its translation: CASSPSVSPSYNEQFF. The full variable domain, rest sourced from reference TRBV7-3 and TRBJ2-1, is GAGVSQTPSNKVTEKGKYVELRCDPISGHTALYWYRQSLGQGPEFLIYFQGTGAADDSGLPNDRFFAVRPEGSVSTLKIQRTERGDSAVYLCASSPSVSPSYNEQFFGPGTRLTVL.

On this clone: In the same sample, other DNA sequences code for this CDR3. The chain couples TRBV11-2 to TRBJ1-2, with D hard to call. The V and J ends lost 4 bases and 5 bases respectively, with 11 bases between them. Germline-derived CDR1 and CDR2 are SGHAT and FQNNGV. CDR3 size: 13 residues. The CDR3 reads CASSSSRLYGYTF. The CDR3, as DNA: TGTGCCAGCAGCTCCTCTAGGTTGTATGGCTACACCTTC.

The rearrangement links TRBV7-9 to TRBJ2-4; 10 positions agree with TRBD1. Germline assignment: CDR1 SEHNR and CDR2 FQNEAQ (reference sequence). The CDR3 runs 15 residues. V was pared by 4 bases and J by 3 bases, with 3 bases of the junction left unmatched. CDR3 residues: CASSSTGGDKNIQYF. The CDR3 DNA sequence: TGTGCCAGCAGCTCGACAGGGGGCGACAAAAACATTCAGTACTTC. The full variable domain, its missing parts supplied by reference TRBV7-9 and TRBJ2-4, is DTGVSQNPRHKITKRGQNVTFRCDPISEHNRLYWYRQTLGQGPEFLTYFQNEAQLEKSRLLSDRFSAERPKGSFSTLEIQRTEQGDSAMYLCASSSTGGDKNIQYFGAGTRLSVL.

The J gene is TRBJ2-5, the V gene TRBV13; 7 bases are a match to TRBD2. The trim removed 0 bases at V and 9 bases at J, leaving 16 bases unmatched. The CDR3 has 17 residues. From germline, CDR1 is PRHDT and CDR2 FYEKMQ (reference sequence). CDR3 in amino acids: CASSLGGSSGSQGAQYF. CDR3 nucleotide sequence: TGTGCCAGCAGCTTAGGCGGGAGTAGCGGGTCTCAAGGGGCCCAGTACTTC.

The chain links TRBV9 to TRBJ2-1; no clear D. Germline values: CDR1 SGDLS, CDR2 YYNGEE. Trimming removed 2 bases at V and 2 bases at J, with 14 bases between. This CDR3 spans 16 amino acids. CDR3 region: CASSVLGEPTYNEQFF. As DNA, the CDR3 is TGTGCCAGCAGCGTCTTGGGTGAGCCGACCTACAATGAGCAGTTCTTC.

The V call is TRBV10-3, the J call TRBJ2-2, with TRBD1 as a possible D gene (5 bases). V lost 7 bases and J 6 bases, leaving 12 bases between the germline ends. The CDR3 runs 13 residues. Germline V gene sequence: CDR1 ENHRY, CDR2 SYGVKD. Written as DNA, the CDR3 is TGTGCCATCATGGGCAGGGAATCCGGGGAGCTGTTTTTT. It encodes CAIMGRESGELFF.

This clone appeared once. The chain couples TRBV7-2 to TRBJ2-2, with D possibly TRBD2 on 5 matching bases. Per germline, CDR1 SGHTA and CDR2 FQGNSA. With 1 base removed from V and 10 bases from J, the gap between germline ends came to 10 bases. This CDR3 spans 13 amino acids. The CDR3 reads CASSLGRGVELFF. CDR3 DNA sequence: TGTGCCAGCAGCTTAGGTCGGGGAGTGGAGCTGTTTTTT.

The gene calls are TRBV19 and TRBJ1-2, with 8 positions matching TRBD1. With 3 bases clipped from V and 5 bases from J, the junction kept 17 bases outside the gene matches. This CDR3 has 18 amino acids. Germline CDR1 reads LNHDA; CDR2 reads SQIVND (reference sequence). The CDR3 sequence is CASSIGYLQDRAPYGYTF. Written as DNA, the CDR3 is TGTGCCAGTAGTATTGGATACCTCCAGGACAGGGCTCCGTATGGCTACACCTTC.

This chain links TRBV6-6 with TRBJ2-3, with a possible D match to TRBD2 (6 bases). Per germline, CDR1 MNHNY and CDR2 SVGAGI (reference sequence). The CDR3 covers 14 residues. Trimming left V 7 bases short and J 2 bases short, with 13 bases between. CDR3 amino acids: CASTPSAFTDTQYF. The CDR3, as DNA: TGTGCCAGCACTCCTAGCGCGTTCACAGATACGCAGTATTTT.

The chain is built from TRBV5-1 and TRBJ2-1; 7 nucleotides match TRBD2. The CDR3 spans 16 residues. J lost 4 bases, V lost 2 bases, and 9 bases had no gene match. Germline lookup yields CDR1 SGHRS and CDR2 YFSETQ. The CDR3 is CASSLMQAGTYNEQFF. The CDR3 nucleotides read TGCGCCAGCAGCTTAATGCAAGCGGGGACTTACAATGAGCAGTTCTTC.

The chain couples TRBV28 to TRBJ1-3, with 10 bases that match TRBD1. The length of the CDR3 is 20 residues. The junction had 17 bases not matched to a gene; V was cut back by 6 bases and J by 0 bases. Germline V gives CDR1 MDHEN, CDR2 SYDVKM. CDR3 region: CASSSFAPRDRGLSGNTIYF. In DNA, the CDR3 is TGTGCCAGCAGCTCCTTCGCCCCCCGGGACAGGGGACTCTCTGGAAACACCATATATTTT.

In this sample, this clone turned up a few times. The V call is TRBV30, the J call TRBJ1-1; unclear D gene. The CDR3 has 11 residues. V lost 0 bases, J lost 9 bases, and 8 bases lay in between. CDR1 GTSNPN and CDR2 SVGIG come from the germline V gene (reference sequence). The CDR3 spells CAWSVGSQAFF. The CDR3 DNA reads as TGTGCCTGGAGTGTTGGAAGTCAAGCTTTCTTT. The complete variable domain, with remaining parts taken from reference TRBV30 and TRBJ1-1, reads SQTIHQWPATLVQPVGSPLSLECTVEGTSNPNLYWYRQAAGRGLQLLFYSVGIGQISSEVPQNLSASRPQDRQFILSSKKLLLSDSGFYLCAWSVGSQAFFGQGTRLTVV.

About this clone: Distinct nucleotide sequences in the sample also encode this CDR3. This sequence joins TRBV6-5 and TRBJ2-5; D is unresolved. CDR1 and CDR2 (germline): MNHEY, SVGAGI. The CDR3 is 13 residues long. With 2 bases removed from V and 5 bases from J, the gap between germline ends came to 9 bases. CDR3 DNA: TGTGCCAGCAGTTACGGCGGTTGGGAGACCCAGTACTTC. Translation gives CASSYGGWETQYF.

V gene TRBV27 combines with J gene TRBJ2-7; D perhaps matches TRBD1 (5 bases). The V end lost 4 bases, the J end lost 3 bases, and 7 bases lay between the germline ends. Germline V gene data show CDR1 as MNHEY and CDR2 as SMNVEV (reference sequence). The CDR3 is 12 amino acids. The chain's CDR3 is CASSSRVYEQYF. CDR3 nucleotides: TGTGCCAGCAGTTCCAGGGTCTACGAGCAGTACTTC.

The chain has TRBV2 and TRBJ2-5; D might be TRBD1 (6 bases). V was clipped by 7 bases and J by 7 bases, with 28 bases between them. This CDR3 has 17 residues. Germline-derived CDR1 and CDR2 are SNHLY and FYNNEI. In DNA, the CDR3 is TGTGCCAGCATCCGACAATTCTTAGCAGGGGATGTGGGGACCCAGTACTTC. This sequence encodes CASIRQFLAGDVGTQYF.

This clone was seen only a few times. The chain links TRBV18 to TRBJ1-1, with 10 bases aligning to TRBD1. With V trimmed by 6 bases and J by 4 bases, 8 bases remained unmatched. The CDR3 has 15 amino acids. Per germline, CDR1 KGHSH and CDR2 LQKENI. CDR3 region: CASSPRDRGGTEAFF. CDR3 coding DNA: TGTGCCAGCTCGCCTAGGGACAGGGGTGGCACTGAAGCTTTCTTT.

This chain links TRBV6-5 with TRBJ2-5; D is possibly TRBD2 (6 bases). The V and J ends lost 6 bases and 3 bases respectively, with 11 bases between them. The germline gives CDR1 MNHEY, CDR2 SVGAGI. CDR3 length: 13 residues. CDR3 DNA: TGTGCCAGCAGGTTCGGAGGGAAAGAGACCCAGTACTTC. As protein: CASRFGGKETQYF.

The rearrangement joins TRBV4-1 to TRBJ2-3; D unresolved. V lost 0 bases, J lost 7 bases, and 5 bases lay in between. CDR1 MGHRA and CDR2 YSYEKL come from the germline V gene. The CDR3 sequence is 12 residues long. The CDR3 is CASSQDPYTQYF. For the CDR3, the DNA is TGCGCCAGCAGCCAAGATCCATATACGCAGTATTTT.